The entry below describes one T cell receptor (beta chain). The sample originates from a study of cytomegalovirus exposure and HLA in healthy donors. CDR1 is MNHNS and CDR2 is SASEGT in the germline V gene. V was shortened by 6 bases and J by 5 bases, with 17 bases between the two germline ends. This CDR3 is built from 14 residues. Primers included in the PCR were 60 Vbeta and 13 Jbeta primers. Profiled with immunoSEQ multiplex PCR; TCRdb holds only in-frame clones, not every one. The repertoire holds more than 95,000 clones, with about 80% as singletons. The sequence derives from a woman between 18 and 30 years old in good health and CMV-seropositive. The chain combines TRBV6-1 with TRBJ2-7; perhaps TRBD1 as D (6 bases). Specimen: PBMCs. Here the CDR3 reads CASSSVQGTHEQYF. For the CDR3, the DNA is TGTGCCAGCAGCTCAGTGCAGGGGACGCACGAGCAGTACTTC.